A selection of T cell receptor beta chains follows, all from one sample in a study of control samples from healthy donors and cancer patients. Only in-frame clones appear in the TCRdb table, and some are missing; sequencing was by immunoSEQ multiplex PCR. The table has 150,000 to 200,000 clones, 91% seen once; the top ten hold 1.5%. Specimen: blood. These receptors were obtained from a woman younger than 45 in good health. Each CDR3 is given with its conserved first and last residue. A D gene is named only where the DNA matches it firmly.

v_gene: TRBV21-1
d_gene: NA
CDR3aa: CASSKARAGNTEAFF

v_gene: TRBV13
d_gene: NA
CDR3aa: CASSLGSRVHNQPQHF

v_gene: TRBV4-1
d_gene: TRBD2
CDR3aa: CASSRVVGAGGRNTQYF

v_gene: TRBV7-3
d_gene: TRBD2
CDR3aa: CASSSSGGTDNEQFF

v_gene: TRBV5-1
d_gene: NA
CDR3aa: CASSLGQNYGYTF

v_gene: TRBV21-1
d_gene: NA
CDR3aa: CASSKVVGYSNQPQHF

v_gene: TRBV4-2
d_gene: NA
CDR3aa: CASSQEGALNSPLHF

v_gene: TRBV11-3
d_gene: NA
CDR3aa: CASSLAGVPTDTQYF

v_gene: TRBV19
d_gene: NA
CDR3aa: CASSIGGNTEAFF

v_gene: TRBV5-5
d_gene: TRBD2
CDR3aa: CASSLGLAGGPGELFF

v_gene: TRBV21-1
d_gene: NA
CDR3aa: CASSKAGAPLHF

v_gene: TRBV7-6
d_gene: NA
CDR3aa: CASSLELIKETQYF

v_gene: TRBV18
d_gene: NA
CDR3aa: CASSPSQNTEAFF

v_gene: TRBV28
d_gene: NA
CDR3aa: CASSLVDRDYGYTF

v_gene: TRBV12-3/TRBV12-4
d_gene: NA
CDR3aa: CASKYRLNTEAFF

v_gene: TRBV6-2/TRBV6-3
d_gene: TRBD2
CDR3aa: CASSYSSSGNSEQYF

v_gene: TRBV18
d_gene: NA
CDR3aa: CASSAGLSYGYTF

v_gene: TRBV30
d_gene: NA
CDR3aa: CAWSPESYNEQFF

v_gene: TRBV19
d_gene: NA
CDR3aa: CASRASGANVLTF

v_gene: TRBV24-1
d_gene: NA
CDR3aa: CATSDFRRSYNEQFF

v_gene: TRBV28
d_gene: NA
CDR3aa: CASSLAYEQYF

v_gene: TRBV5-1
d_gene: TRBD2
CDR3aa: CASSLRLAGSYNEQFF

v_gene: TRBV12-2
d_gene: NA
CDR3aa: CASRLQGAYEQYF

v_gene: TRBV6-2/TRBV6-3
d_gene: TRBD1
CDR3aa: CASSLGTGHYGYTF

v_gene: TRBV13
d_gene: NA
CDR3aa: CASSLDRSGANVLTF

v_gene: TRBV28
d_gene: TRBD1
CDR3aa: CASRGQGSTYEQYF

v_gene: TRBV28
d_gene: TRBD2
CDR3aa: CASSLVAGDANTQYF

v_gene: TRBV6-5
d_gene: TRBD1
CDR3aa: CASSYSGTGNTEAFF